The entry that follows covers one T cell receptor beta chain sequence. Authors' processing steps: Reference gene primer amplification in the assay estimated nucleated cell counts. Profiling relied on immunoSEQ multiplex PCR, and the TCRdb table lists in-frame clones only, not all of them. V and J calls plus clone size are reproduced from that table; the DNA served to infer D and trimming. The profile covers a few hundred thousand clones, with 84% appearing a single time and approximately 4% taken by the ten largest. This CDR3 is built from 12 residues. V was clipped by 9 bases and J by 5 bases, with 13 bases between them. Germline lookup yields CDR1 MDHEN and CDR2 SYDVKM. Clinical history reported by participants formed the basis on which cohorts were assigned. The data belong to a study of blood T cell repertoires in COVID-19. Study-level background: The United States, Italy and Spain supplied acute and convalescent COVID-19 samples.

Input material: PBMCs or T cells enriched from blood (not recorded which). The clonotype originates from a man younger than 40 with acute COVID-19. The V gene is TRBV28, the J gene TRBJ1-1; D is undetermined. DNA of the CDR3: TGTGCCAGTAAGGAGGCGGGAACTGAAGCTTTCTTT. Amino acid sequence: CASKEAGTEAFF.